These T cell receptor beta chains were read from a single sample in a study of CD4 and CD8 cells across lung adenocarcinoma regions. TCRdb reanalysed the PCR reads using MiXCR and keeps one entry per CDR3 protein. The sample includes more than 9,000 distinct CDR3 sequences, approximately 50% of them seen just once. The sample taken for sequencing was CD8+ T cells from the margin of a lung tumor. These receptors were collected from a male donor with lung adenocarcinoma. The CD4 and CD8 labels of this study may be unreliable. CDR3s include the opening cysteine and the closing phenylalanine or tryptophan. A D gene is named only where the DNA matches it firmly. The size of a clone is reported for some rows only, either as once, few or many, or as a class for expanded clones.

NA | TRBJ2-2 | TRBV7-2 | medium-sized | CASSLGGDTGELFF | TGTGCCAGCAGCTTGGGCGGCGACACCGGGGAGCTGTTTTTT
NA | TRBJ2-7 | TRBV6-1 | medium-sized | CASSGLLGAEQYF | TGTGCCAGCAGTGGGCTTCTAGGGGCCGAGCAGTACTTC
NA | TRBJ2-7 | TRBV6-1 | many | CASGDSSYEQYF | TGTGCCAGCGGAGACAGTTCCTACGAGCAGTACTTC
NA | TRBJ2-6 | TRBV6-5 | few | CASSYEGGSGANVLTF | TGTGCCAGCAGTTACGAGGGGGGCTCTGGGGCCAACGTCCTGACTTTC
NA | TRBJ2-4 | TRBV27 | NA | CASSSLVSTDIQYF | TGTGCCAGCTCATCGCTAGTTAGCACAGACATTCAGTACTTC
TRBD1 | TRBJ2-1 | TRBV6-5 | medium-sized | CASSSATGGNYNEQFF | TGTGCCAGCAGTTCGGCGACAGGGGGGAACTACAATGAGCAGTTCTTC
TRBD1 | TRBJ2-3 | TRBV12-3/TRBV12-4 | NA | CAGTGDRDTDTQYF | TGTGCGGGCACAGGGGACAGGGATACAGATACCCAGTATTTC
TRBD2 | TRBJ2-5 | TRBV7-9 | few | CASSSGASGYQETQYF | TGTGCCAGCAGCTCAGGGGCTAGCGGGTACCAAGAGACCCAGTACTTC
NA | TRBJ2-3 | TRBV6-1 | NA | CARNIEAIGNDEQYF | TGTGCCAGGAACATCGAGGCTATCGGGAACGATGAGCAGTATTTT
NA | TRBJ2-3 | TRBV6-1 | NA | CASSPMASGATDTQYF | TGTGCCAGCAGTCCAATGGCCTCGGGTGCGACAGATACGCAGTATTTT
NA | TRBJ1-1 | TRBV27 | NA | CASSRPSGIVTEAFF | TGTGCCAGCAGTCGACCAAGTGGAATCGTCACTGAAGCTTTCTTT
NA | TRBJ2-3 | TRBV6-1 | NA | CASSTQPGVSPGAQFF | TGTGCCAGCAGTACCCAACCTGGTGTGAGCCCAGGTGCGCAGTTTTTT
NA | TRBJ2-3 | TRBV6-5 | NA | CASSYWDKLGETQYF | TGTGCCAGCAGTTACTGGGACAAATTAGGGGAGACCCAGTACTTT
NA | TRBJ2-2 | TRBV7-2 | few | CASRWKVTGELFF | TGTGCCAGCAGATGGAAGGTGACCGGGGAGCTGTTTTTT
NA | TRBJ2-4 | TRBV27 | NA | CASSFGRSKNTQYF | TGTGCCAGCAGCTTCGGCCGGTCCAAAAACACCCAGTACTTC
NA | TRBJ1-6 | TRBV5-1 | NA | CASSLGVFVNSPLHF | TGCGCCAGCAGCTTGGGGGTTTTTGTCAATTCACCCCTCCACTTT
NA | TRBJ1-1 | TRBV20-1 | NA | CSASLLTEAFF | TGCAGTGCTAGTCTTCTTACTGAAGCTTTCTTT
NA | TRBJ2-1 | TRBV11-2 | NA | CASSLSPLYNEQFF | TGTGCCAGCAGCTTATCTCCCCTGTACAATGAGCAGTTCTTC
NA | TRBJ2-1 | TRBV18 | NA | CASSPLGVVGTVEQFF | TGTGCCAGCTCACCGCTCGGGGTTGTGGGTACGGTTGAGCAGTTCTTC
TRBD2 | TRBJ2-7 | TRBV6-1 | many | CASKNRLAGGNNEQYF | TGTGCCAGCAAGAACCGACTAGCGGGAGGAAACAACGAGCAGTACTTC
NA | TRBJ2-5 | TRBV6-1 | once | CASSVRPQETLYF | TGTGCCAGCAGTGTTCGACCGCAAGAGACCCTGTATTTC
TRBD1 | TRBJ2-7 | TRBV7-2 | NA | CASRLTGTGGLEQYF | TGTGCCAGCAGACTTACCGGGACAGGGGGCCTCGAGCAGTACTTC
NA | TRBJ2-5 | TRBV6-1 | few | CASRGVDAETQYF | TGTGCCAGCAGAGGGGTTGATGCAGAGACCCAGTACTTC
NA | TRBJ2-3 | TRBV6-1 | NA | CASRSYGGGQAQYF | TGTGCCAGCAGGTCGTATGGCGGCGGCCAGGCGCAGTATTTT
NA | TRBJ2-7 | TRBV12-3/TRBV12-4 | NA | CASSLDYSVQGTYEQYF | TGTGCCAGCAGTTTGGATTATTCGGTCCAGGGAACCTACGAGCAGTACTTC
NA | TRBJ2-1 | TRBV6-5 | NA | CASSYSGSTGPDTQFF | TGTGCCAGCAGTTACTCGGGTAGCACAGGGCCAGATACGCAGTTCTTC
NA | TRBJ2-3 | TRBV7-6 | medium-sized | CASSGQGGRVTQYF | TGTGCCAGCAGCGGGCAAGGAGGGCGGGTTACGCAGTATTTT
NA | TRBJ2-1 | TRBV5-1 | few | CASRGLEQFF | TGCGCCAGCAGGGGGCTTGAGCAGTTCTTC
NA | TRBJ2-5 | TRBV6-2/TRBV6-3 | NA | CASGRAGRDQETQYF | TGTGCCAGCGGACGAGCCGGCCGTGACCAAGAGACTCAGTACTTC
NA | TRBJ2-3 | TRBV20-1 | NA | CSARDNRDTGDTQYF | TGCAGTGCTAGAGACAACAGGGATACTGGAGATACGCAGTATTTT
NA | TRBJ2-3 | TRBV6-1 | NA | CASSELHRRRADTQYF | TGTGCCAGCAGTGAATTACACAGGCGTCGGGCAGATACGCAGTATTTT
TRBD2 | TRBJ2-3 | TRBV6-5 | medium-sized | CASSYSIRLAGGPGDTQYF | TGTGCCAGCAGTTACTCGATACGGCTAGCGGGGGGGCCTGGAGATACGCAGTATTTT
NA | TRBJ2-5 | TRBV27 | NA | CAGSGGRGVKTQYF | TGTGCGGGCAGTGGGGGCCGGGGCGTTAAGACCCAGTATTTC
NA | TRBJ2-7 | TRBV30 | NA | CAWRRQRINEQYF | TGTGCCTGGAGGAGGCAGAGGATAAATGAGCAGTACTTC
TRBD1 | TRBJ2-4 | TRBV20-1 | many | CSAGVTGGAKNIQYF | TGCAGTGCCGGCGTGACAGGGGGAGCCAAAAACATTCAGTACTTC
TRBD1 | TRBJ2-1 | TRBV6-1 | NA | CASSDPGGSYNEQFF | TGTGCCAGCAGTGACCCAGGGGGCTCCTACAATGAGCAGTTCTTC
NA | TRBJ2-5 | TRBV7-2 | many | CASSLARGAQETQYF | TGTGCCAGCAGCTTAGCGCGTGGGGCTCAAGAGACCCAGTACTTC
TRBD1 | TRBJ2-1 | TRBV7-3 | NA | CASSLTPDRRDEQFF | TGTGCCAGCAGCTTAACCCCGGACAGGCGCGATGAGCAGTTTTTC
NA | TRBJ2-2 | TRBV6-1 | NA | CASRVAVSSNDELFF | TGTGCCAGCAGGGTGGCAGTGTCATCCAACGATGAGCTGTTTTTT
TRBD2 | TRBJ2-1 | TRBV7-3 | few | CASSLAGVHNEQFF | TGTGCCAGCAGCCTAGCGGGGGTTCACAATGAGCAGTTCTTC
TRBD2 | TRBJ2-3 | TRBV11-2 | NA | CASSSLGLAVTSTDTQYF | TGTGCCAGCAGCTCGCTAGGACTAGCGGTGACTAGCACAGATACGCAGTATTTT
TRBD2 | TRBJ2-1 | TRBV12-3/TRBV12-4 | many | CASSRRGGGHNEQFF | TGTGCCAGCAGCCGACGGGGGGGGGGCCACAATGAGCAGTTCTTC
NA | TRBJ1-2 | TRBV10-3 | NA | CAIAAGAFSYGYTF | TGTGCCATCGCAGCCGGGGCTTTTTCTTATGGCTACACCTTC
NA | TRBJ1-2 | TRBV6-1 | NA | CASSEFSDGVFNGYTF | TGTGCCAGCAGTGAATTCTCTGACGGGGTGTTTAATGGCTACACCTTC
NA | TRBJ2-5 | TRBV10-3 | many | CAISESTASKQYF | TGTGCCATCAGTGAGTCGACGGCGTCCAAGCAGTACTTC
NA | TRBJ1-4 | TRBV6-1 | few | CASSRRTDPGEKLFF | TGTGCCAGCAGTCGAAGGACAGACCCCGGGGAAAAACTGTTTTTT
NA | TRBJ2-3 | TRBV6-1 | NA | CRISRGGAKNTQYF | TGTCGCATTTCTAGGGGGGGGGCCAAAAACACGCAGTACTTT